This T cell receptor beta chain was sequenced during a study of blood T cell repertoires in COVID-19. Study-wide background: Acute and convalescent COVID-19 samples came from the United States, Italy and Spain. Sample material is recorded as cDNA or gDNA derived from T cells, B-cell-depleted T cells, or PBMCs.

Profiling relied on immunoSEQ multiplex PCR, and the TCRdb table lists in-frame clones only, not all of them. The sample holds roughly 200,000 clones, 75% to 90% seen once. The CDR3 extends over 15 amino acids. CDR1 SEHNR and CDR2 FQNEAQ come from the germline V gene (reference sequence). The germline V and J ends were trimmed by 1 base and 3 bases, with 12 bases remaining between them. This clone was detected only a few times. Seattle participants joined during active infection and were tracked over time. The receptor was isolated from a woman of 80 years or more with COVID-19, enrolled during active disease. The sample comprised peripheral blood. V and J are TRBV7-9 and TRBJ1-1; perhaps TRBD1 as D (6 bases). The CDR3 DNA is TGTGCCAGCAGCTTAGAACAGGGTGGGTACACTGAAGCTTTCTTT. This gives the protein CASSLEQGGYTEAFF.